This T cell receptor (beta chain) is drawn from a study of blood T cell repertoires in COVID-19. The wider study: The United States, Italy and Spain provided the acute and convalescent COVID-19 samples.

Using immunoSEQ multiplex PCR, the repertoire was profiled, and TCRdb retains in-frame clones only, with some absent. Counted here are some 140,000 clones, 65% to 90% occurring once; the ten biggest clones make up about 12%. With 8 bases clipped from V and 9 bases from J, the junction kept 9 bases outside the gene matches. The CDR3 consists of 13 residues. CDR1 and CDR2 from the germline V gene are LNHDA and SQIVND (reference sequence). This clone was found once. Enrolment of Seattle patients took place during active infection, and they were followed longitudinally. The chain couples TRBV19 to TRBJ1-5, with TRBD1 identical over 8 bases. This receptor was identified in a woman aged 55 to 70 with COVID-19, enrolled during active disease. Sample: peripheral blood. As DNA, the CDR3 is TGTGCCAGTGGGGTTACAGGGGGTTGGCCCCAGCATTTT. Translating gives CASGVTGGWPQHF.